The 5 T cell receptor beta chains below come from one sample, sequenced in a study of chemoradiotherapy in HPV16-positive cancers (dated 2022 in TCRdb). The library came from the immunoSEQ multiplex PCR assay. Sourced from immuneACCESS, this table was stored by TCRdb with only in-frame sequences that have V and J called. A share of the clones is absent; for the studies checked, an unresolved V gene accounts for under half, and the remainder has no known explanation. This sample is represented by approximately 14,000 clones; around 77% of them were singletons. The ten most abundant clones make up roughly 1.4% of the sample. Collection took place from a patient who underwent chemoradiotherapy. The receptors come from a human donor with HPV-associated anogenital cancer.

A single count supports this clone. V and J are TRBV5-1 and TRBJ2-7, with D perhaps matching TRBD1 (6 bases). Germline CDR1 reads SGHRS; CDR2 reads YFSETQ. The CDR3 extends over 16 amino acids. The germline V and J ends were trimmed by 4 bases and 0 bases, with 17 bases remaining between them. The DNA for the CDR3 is TGCGCCAGCAGCCTATTGACAGGCCAACTCTCCTACGAGCAGTACTTC. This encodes CASSLLTGQLSYEQYF.

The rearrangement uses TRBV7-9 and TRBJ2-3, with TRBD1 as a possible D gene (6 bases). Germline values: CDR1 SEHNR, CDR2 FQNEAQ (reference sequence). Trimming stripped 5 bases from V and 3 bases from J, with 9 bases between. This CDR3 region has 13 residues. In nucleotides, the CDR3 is TGTGCCAGCAGCCAAACAGGGACAGATACGCAGTATTTT. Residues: CASSQTGTDTQYF.

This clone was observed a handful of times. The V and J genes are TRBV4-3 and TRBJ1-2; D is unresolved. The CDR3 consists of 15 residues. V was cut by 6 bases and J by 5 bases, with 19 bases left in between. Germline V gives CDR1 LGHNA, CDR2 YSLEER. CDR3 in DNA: TGCGCCAGCAGATCCCAAGAGGGAGTGGGATATGGCTACACCTTC. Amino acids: CASRSQEGVGYGYTF.

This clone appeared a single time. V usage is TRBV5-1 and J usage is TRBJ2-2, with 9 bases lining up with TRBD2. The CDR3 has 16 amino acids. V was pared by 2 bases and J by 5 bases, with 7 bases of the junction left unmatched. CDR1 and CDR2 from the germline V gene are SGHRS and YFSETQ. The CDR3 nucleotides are TGCGCCAGCAGCTTAAAAGCGGGGGGTACTACCGGGGAGCTGTTTTTT. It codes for CASSLKAGGTTGELFF.

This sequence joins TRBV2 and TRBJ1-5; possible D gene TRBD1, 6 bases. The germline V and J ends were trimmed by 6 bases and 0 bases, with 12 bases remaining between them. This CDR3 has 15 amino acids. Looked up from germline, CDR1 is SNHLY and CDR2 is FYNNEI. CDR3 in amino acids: CASRYRENSNQPQHF. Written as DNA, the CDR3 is TGTGCCAGCAGGTACAGGGAAAATAGCAATCAGCCCCAGCATTTT.